The 15 T cell receptor beta chains below all came from one sample that was sequenced in a study of CD8 T cells in Susac syndrome (dated by TCRdb to about 2019). The library came from the immunoSEQ multiplex PCR assay. RNA was extracted with the RNeasy kit and about 0.45 to 1 ug was reverse transcribed using random hexamers. Using fastp trimming at Q25 and MiXCR clonotype assembly, TCRdb reanalyzed the public sequencing data and kept in-frame beta chains. A single entry per CDR3 protein holds the most common genes and DNA from its merged rows. The sample records some 190,000 distinct CDR3 sequences, approximately 93% of which are singletons. The ten biggest clones cover around 0.096% of the sample. Sequenced material: CD4+ T cells from PBMCs. The receptors here all came from a human donor in good health.

V gene TRBV6-1 combines with J gene TRBJ2-1; 11 bases map to TRBD2. The length of the CDR3 is 16 residues. Per the germline V gene, CDR1 is MNHNS and CDR2 is SASEGT. V lost 2 bases and J lost 5; bases outside the gene matches: 5. CDR3 protein: CASSESLAGGNNEQFF. The DNA for the CDR3 is TGTGCCAGCAGTGAATCCCTAGCGGGGGGTAACAATGAGCAGTTCTTC.

J is TRBJ1-1 and V is TRBV5-1; 8 bases line up with TRBD1. The CDR3 has 14 amino acids. Trimming removed 0 bases from V and 12 bases from J; junction bases left unmatched: 10. From germline, CDR1 is SGHRS and CDR2 YFSETQ. The CDR3, as DNA: TGCGCCAGCAGCTTGGCTTCATTGGGACAGGCGACTTTCTTT. Its protein product is CASSLASLGQATFF.

The chain employs TRBV20-1 and TRBJ1-3; possible D gene TRBD1, 5 bases. Trimming removed 3 bases at V and 1 base at J, with 10 bases between. The CDR3 consists of 14 residues. Germline assignment: CDR1 DFQATT and CDR2 SNEGSKA (reference sequence). CDR3 protein: CSARTVGSGNTIYF. CDR3 nucleotides: TGCAGTGCTAGGACAGTGGGATCTGGAAACACCATATATTTT.

The CDR3 spells CASSPQGQGYGTGNQPQHF. The CDR3 nucleotides are TGTGCCAGCAGCCCGCAGGGACAGGGGTATGGTACAGGCAATCAGCCCCAGCATTTT. The V call is TRBV7-2, the J call TRBJ1-5; 10 bases agree with TRBD1. CDR1 and CDR2 from the germline V gene are SGHTA and FQGNSA. This CDR3 is built from 19 residues. V was pared by 5 bases and J by 2 bases, with 15 bases of the junction left unmatched.

The chain combines TRBV6-2 or TRBV6-3 with TRBJ1-5; 9 bases fit TRBD1. The germline gives CDR1 MNHEY, CDR2 SVGEGT. V was pared by 7 bases and J by 7 bases, with 8 bases of the junction left unmatched. The CDR3 length is 14 residues. The CDR3 loop is CASTLQGARQPQHF. The CDR3 nucleotides read TGTGCCAGCACCTTACAGGGGGCAAGGCAGCCCCAGCATTTT.

This clonotype was detected once. The chain couples TRBV29-1 to TRBJ2-5; D unclear. CDR1 and CDR2 (germline): SQVTM, ANQGSEA. V gave up 4 bases and J gave up 2 bases, with 14 bases separating them. This CDR3 is built from 14 residues. The CDR3 DNA sequence: TGCAGCGTTGCGAGTAAGCTACGGCAAGAGACCCAGTACTTC. It translates to CSVASKLRQETQYF.

The chain links TRBV3-1 to TRBJ1-5; a possible D gene is TRBD1 (5 bases). With 1 base removed from V and 1 base from J, the gap between germline ends came to 14 bases. CDR3 size: 17 residues. Per germline, CDR1 LGHDT and CDR2 YNNKEL (reference sequence). In DNA form, the CDR3 reads TGTGCCAGCAGCCAAGTCAGGGCCGACGGCAGCAATCAGCCCCAGCATTTT. Amino acids: CASSQVRADGSNQPQHF.

This rearrangement joins TRBV7-8 to TRBJ1-6, with D maybe TRBD1 (6 bases). The CDR3 is 14 residues long. Germline lookup yields CDR1 SGHVS and CDR2 FQNEAQ. Trimming cost V 5 bases and J 7 bases, with 12 bases left between them. For the CDR3, the DNA is TGTGCCAGCAGCCGCGGGGGGCAGAATTCACCCCTCCACTTT. Residues: CASSRGGQNSPLHF.

The rearrangement joins TRBV7-9 to TRBJ2-3; unclear D gene. V lost 2 bases to trimming and J lost 2 bases, with 14 bases between them. The CDR3 contains 16 residues. Germline CDR1 and CDR2: SEHNR and FQNEAQ (reference sequence). CDR3 bases: TGTGCCAGCAGCTTACCTGGACGCCTCAACACAGATACGCAGTATTTT. Amino acids: CASSLPGRLNTDTQYF.

The chain carries TRBV7-2 and TRBJ1-2; D not certain. The CDR3 loop spans 14 amino acids. The germline V and J ends were trimmed by 7 bases and 2 bases, with 14 bases remaining between them. CDR1 SGHTA and CDR2 FQGNSA come from the germline V gene. CDR3 sequence: CASKNPGGNYGYTF. CDR3 coding DNA: TGTGCCAGCAAGAATCCCGGAGGCAACTATGGCTACACCTTC.

The CDR3 DNA sequence: TGTGCCAGCAGCTTAGGCGCAGGAGACGAGCAGTACGTC. Encoded protein: CASSLGAGDEQYV. The rearrangement joins TRBV11-1 to TRBJ2-7; no clear D gene. The V end was cut by 1 base, the J end by 5 bases, with 9 bases between. CDR1 is SGHAT, CDR2 FQDESV, per germline (reference sequence). The CDR3 contains 13 residues.

The V gene is TRBV9, the J gene TRBJ1-2, with 7 bases matching TRBD1. Trimming at V came to 0 bases and at J to 5 bases, leaving 1 base not matched to a gene. This CDR3 has 13 residues. Germline CDR1 and CDR2: SGDLS and YYNGEE. The DNA for the CDR3 is TGTGCCAGCAGCGTAGGCAGGGGGTATGGCTACACCTTC. Protein: CASSVGRGYGYTF. The variable domain in full, completed from reference TRBV9 and TRBJ1-2, reads DSGVTQTPKHLITATGQRVTLRCSPRSGDLSVYWYQQSLDQGLQFLIQYYNGEERAKGNILERFSAQQFPDLHSELNLSSLELGDSALYFCASSVGRGYGYTFGSGTRLTVV.

The chain joins TRBV28 to TRBJ1-1; perhaps TRBD1 as D (6 bases). CDR1 and CDR2 (germline): MDHEN, SYDVKM. V was shortened by 3 bases and J by 5 bases, with 19 bases between the two germline ends. The CDR3 consists of 16 residues. The CDR3 loop is CASSFVQGPFLTEAFF. The CDR3 DNA follows: TGTGCCAGCAGTTTTGTACAGGGCCCGTTTCTAACTGAAGCTTTCTTT.

The rearrangement uses TRBV14 and TRBJ2-7, with D unclear. The germline V gene has CDR1 SGHDN and CDR2 FVKESK. This CDR3 is 13 amino acids long. V lost 4 bases, J lost 6 bases, and 13 bases lay in between. The DNA for the CDR3 is TGTGCCAGCAGCCCTCGAACTTTGGGCGAGCAGTACTTC. As protein: CASSPRTLGEQYF.

The rearrangement joins TRBV3-1 to TRBJ1-2; TRBD1 agrees at 9 bases. The J segment lost 2 bases and the V segment lost 2 bases, leaving 6 bases of the junction unmatched. Germline assignment: CDR1 LGHDT and CDR2 YNNKEL (reference sequence). This CDR3 has 16 residues. CDR3 sequence (DNA): TGTGCCAGCAGCCAACGCACAGGGGGCGCCAACTATGGCTACACCTTC. Translating it yields CASSQRTGGANYGYTF.